These T cell receptor beta chains were read from a single sample in a study of T cell repertoires in cytomegalovirus infection. TCRdb independently ran MiXCR on the reads; one entry per CDR3 protein. The sample has 300,000 to 400,000 distinct CDR3 sequences, 8% to 9.5% seen once; the top ten hold 3.5% to 4.5%. The sample consisted of PBMCs. The source of these receptors is a human donor in good health (CMV status not recorded). Some clones in this sample may be carry-over from other donors' samples. Each CDR3 is given with its conserved first and last residue. The order of the fields is J gene, V gene, clone size, D gene, CDR3 protein, CDR3 DNA. The D gene is left open where the match is weak. Clone size is shown for a subset of rows, as once, few, many or a class of expanded clone.

TRBJ1-5,TRBV12-3/TRBV12-4,NA,TRBD1,CASSPSLRDSNQPQHF,TGTGCCAGCAGCCCAAGTCTCCGGGACAGTAATCAGCCCCAGCATTTT
TRBJ1-6,TRBV7-9,many,NA,CASSLQGDNSPLHF,TGTGCCAGCAGCTTACAGGGAGACAATTCACCCCTCCACTTT
TRBJ2-3,TRBV10-3,few,TRBD2,CAISEGTKEGTQYF,TGTGCCATCAGTGAAGGGACTAAGGAAGGCACGCAGTATTTT
TRBJ2-1,TRBV19,NA,NA,CANSIDRDLLPRDEQFF,TGTGCCAATAGTATAGATCGGGATTTACTCCCGAGGGATGAGCAGTTCTTC
TRBJ2-5,TRBV7-9,many,NA,CASTPGSWAETQYF,TGTGCCAGCACCCCCGGCAGTTGGGCAGAGACCCAGTACTTC
TRBJ1-6,TRBV20-1,few,NA,CSARPLWQGELNSPLHF,TGCAGTGCTAGACCCCTTTGGCAGGGCGAACTTAATTCACCCCTCCACTTT
TRBJ2-7,TRBV20-1,few,TRBD2,CSARDPSGIYEQYF,TGCAGTGCTAGAGATCCTAGCGGAATCTACGAGCAGTACTTC
TRBJ2-7,TRBV27,few,TRBD2,CASSLRTSGTGEQYF,TGTGCCAGCAGTCTCCGGACTAGCGGGACCGGGGAGCAGTACTTC
TRBJ1-1,TRBV7-2,many,NA,CASSLYRARGVAFF,TGTGCCAGCAGCCTATACCGGGCCCGGGGAGTGGCTTTCTTT
TRBJ1-1,TRBV6-2/TRBV6-3,few,NA,CASSYPDTEAFF,TGTGCCAGCAGTTACCCTGATACTGAAGCTTTCTTT
TRBJ2-1,TRBV7-3,few,TRBD1,CASSGVGQGEANEQFF,TGTGCCAGCAGCGGGGTTGGACAGGGTGAGGCGAATGAGCAGTTCTTC